These 4 T cell receptor beta chains were sequenced from one sample in a study of T cell changes during pregnancy in multiple sclerosis. Libraries were prepared by immunoSEQ multiplex PCR; TCRdb keeps only in-frame clonotypes and omits some of them. The sample holds over 50,000 clones, around 87% seen once. The specimen sequenced was peripheral blood from another person, used as feeder cells. Every receptor here comes from a human donor whose cells served as feeder cells for cultures in a pregnancy study.

The chain combines TRBV28 with TRBJ1-1; tentatively, D is TRBD1 (6 bases). V was shortened by 2 bases and J by 1 base, with 8 bases between the two germline ends. This CDR3 has 14 amino acids. Germline V lookup: CDR1 MDHEN, CDR2 SYDVKM. The DNA for the CDR3 is TGTGCCAGCAGTTTACAACAGGGGAACACTGAAGCTTTCTTT. It yields the protein CASSLQQGNTEAFF. Using reference TRBV28 and TRBJ1-1 for the parts outside the CDR3, the full variable domain is DVKVTQSSRYLVKRTGEKVFLECVQDMDHENMFWYRQDPGLGLRLIYFSYDVKMKEKGDIPEGYSVSREKKERFSLILESASTNQTSMYLCASSLQQGNTEAFFGQGTRLTVV.

The rearrangement uses TRBV7-2 and TRBJ1-1, with TRBD1 matching 7 bases. V gave up 5 bases and J gave up 5 bases; unmatched junction bases: 11. CDR1 and CDR2 (germline): SGHTA, FQGNSA. This CDR3 region has 15 residues. The CDR3, as DNA: TGTGCCAGCAGCCCCGGCCTACAGGGGCCAACTGAAGCTTTCTTT. Protein sequence: CASSPGLQGPTEAFF.

The genes are TRBV7-2 and TRBJ2-7; no reliable D call. CDR3 length: 12 amino acids. The germline V and J ends were trimmed by 2 bases and 0 bases, with 2 bases remaining between them. In germline, CDR1 is SGHTA, CDR2 FQGNSA. The CDR3 sequence: CASSLNSYEQYF. The CDR3 DNA reads as TGTGCCAGCAGCTTAAACTCCTACGAGCAGTACTTC.

The chain couples TRBV2 to TRBJ2-2; D is uncertain. V was clipped by 1 base and J by 5 bases, with 8 bases between them. Per germline, CDR1 SNHLY and CDR2 FYNNEI. The length of the CDR3 is 14 residues. DNA of the CDR3: TGTGCCAGCAGTGAAGGAGACACAACCGGGGAGCTGTTTTTT. This gives the protein CASSEGDTTGELFF.